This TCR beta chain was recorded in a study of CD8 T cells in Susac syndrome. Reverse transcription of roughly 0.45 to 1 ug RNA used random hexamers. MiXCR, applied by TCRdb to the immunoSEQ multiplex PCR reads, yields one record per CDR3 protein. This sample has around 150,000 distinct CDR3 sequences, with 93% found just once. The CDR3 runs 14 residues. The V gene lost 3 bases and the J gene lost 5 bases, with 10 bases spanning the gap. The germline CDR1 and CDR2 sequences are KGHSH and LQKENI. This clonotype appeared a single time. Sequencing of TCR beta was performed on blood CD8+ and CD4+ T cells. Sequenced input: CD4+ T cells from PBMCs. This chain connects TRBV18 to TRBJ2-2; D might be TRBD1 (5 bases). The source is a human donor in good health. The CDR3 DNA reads TGTGCCAGCTCACCGCGCAGGGATACCGGGGAGCTGTTTTTT. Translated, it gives CASSPRRDTGELFF.